The 32 T cell receptor beta chains presented below share a single source sample, sequenced in a study of T cell responses to AZD1222 COVID-19 vaccine. TCRdb's copy holds only in-frame clones and misses some; the assay was immunoSEQ multiplex PCR. Here the sample spans under 150,000 clones, roughly 90% being singletons. The sample consisted of peripheral blood, taken on day 0 of AZD1222 vaccination. All receptors derive from an adult in good health.

The chain carries TRBV7-9 and TRBJ1-2; D remains ambiguous. Germline V gene data show CDR1 as SEHNR and CDR2 as FQNEAQ (reference sequence). Trimming pared 7 bases from V and 5 bases from J, leaving 8 bases between. This CDR3 spans 11 amino acids. CDR3 DNA: TGTGCCAGCACGGTCGGTTATGGCTACACCTTC. Translation gives CASTVGYGYTF. Full variable domain (remainder filled in from reference TRBV7-9 and TRBJ1-2): DTGVSQNPRHKITKRGQNVTFRCDPISEHNRLYWYRQTLGQGPEFLTYFQNEAQLEKSRLLSDRFSAERPKGSFSTLEIQRTEQGDSAMYLCASTVGYGYTFGSGTRLTVV.

In nucleotides, the CDR3 is TGTGCCAGCAGCTCCGGTCGGGACGGCAGAAACACCATATATTTT. It encodes CASSSGRDGRNTIYF. The chain has TRBV5-5 and TRBJ1-3, with D possibly TRBD1 on 5 matching bases. The CDR3 runs to 15 residues. From germline, CDR1 is SGHKS and CDR2 YYEKEE (reference sequence). The V gene lost 3 bases and the J gene lost 5 bases, with 15 bases spanning the gap.

The count of this clone is one. The J gene is TRBJ1-1, the V gene TRBV27, with D hard to call. V shed 6 bases and J shed 3 bases, with 11 bases lying between them. The germline V gene encodes CDR1 MNHEY and CDR2 SMNVEV (reference sequence). The CDR3 runs to 13 residues. The CDR3: CASSVRPDTEAFF. For the CDR3, the DNA is TGTGCCAGCAGCGTGAGGCCTGACACTGAAGCTTTCTTT.

V and J are TRBV5-1 and TRBJ2-5; TRBD2 aligns across 8 bases. The CDR3 totals 16 residues. Germline V gives CDR1 SGHRS, CDR2 YFSETQ. Trimming at V came to 0 bases and at J to 2 bases, leaving 6 bases not matched to a gene. CDR3 in amino acids: CASSLAAGELQETQYF. In DNA, the CDR3 is TGCGCCAGCAGCTTGGCAGCGGGGGAACTACAAGAGACCCAGTACTTC.

In its sample, this clone was seen a few times. V and J are TRBV20-1 and TRBJ1-1; D is undetermined. The V and J ends lost 2 bases and 8 bases respectively, with 9 bases between them. The CDR3 loop spans 11 amino acids. From germline, CDR1 is DFQATT and CDR2 SNEGSKA (reference sequence). The CDR3 DNA reads as TGCAGTGCTAGATCCCGGCGCGAAGCTTTCTTT. It codes for CSARSRREAFF.

V gene TRBV10-3 combines with J gene TRBJ2-1; 7 bases match TRBD1. V lost 7 bases to trimming and J lost 6 bases; unmatched junction nucleotides: 6. CDR1 ENHRY and CDR2 SYGVKD come from the germline V gene. The CDR3 covers 13 residues. Here the CDR3 DNA reads TGTGCCATCACTGACAGGGTCGGCAATGAGCAGTTCTTC. This codes for CAITDRVGNEQFF.

The chain links TRBV5-1 to TRBJ2-1, with D unresolved. Germline values: CDR1 SGHRS, CDR2 YFSETQ. The CDR3 consists of 13 residues. V was cut by 4 bases and J by 9 bases, with 14 bases left in between. The CDR3 nucleotides are TGCGCCAGCAGCAAAGACCCAGCCAGTGAGCAGTTCTTC. Translation: CASSKDPASEQFF.

The chain has TRBV9 and TRBJ1-5; the match to TRBD1 covers 8 bases. CDR1 is SGDLS, CDR2 YYNGEE, per germline. J was trimmed by 5 bases and V by 4 bases; bases with no gene match: 5. The CDR3 runs 14 residues. The CDR3 here is CASSFTGGDQPQHF. The CDR3 DNA sequence: TGTGCCAGCAGCTTTACAGGGGGAGATCAGCCCCAGCATTTT.

Many counts were recorded for this clone. CDR3: CASRKAGFAGNTIYF. CDR3 nucleotides: TGTGCCAGTAGAAAGGCGGGATTTGCTGGAAACACCATATATTTT. This sequence joins TRBV19 and TRBJ1-3; no clear D gene. Trimming removed 6 bases from V and 2 bases from J, with 14 bases in between. The CDR3 contains 15 residues. Per the germline V gene, CDR1 is LNHDA and CDR2 is SQIVND (reference sequence).

V and J are TRBV2 and TRBJ1-1; D call uncertain. The V end lost 2 bases, the J end lost 9 bases, and 10 bases lay between the germline ends. Germline V gives CDR1 SNHLY, CDR2 FYNNEI. The CDR3 length is 12 residues. In DNA, the CDR3 is TGTGCCAGCAGTGAATACGCGTTTAAAGCTTTCTTT. Amino acids: CASSEYAFKAFF. Full variable domain (rest looked up from reference TRBV2 and TRBJ1-1): EPEVTQTPSHQVTQMGQEVILRCVPISNHLYFYWYRQILGQKVEFLVSFYNNEISEKSEIFDDQFSVERPDGSNFTLKIRSTKLEDSAMYFCASSEYAFKAFFGQGTRLTVV.

This chain uses TRBV15 with TRBJ2-1, with 9 bases matching TRBD2. There are 17 residues in the CDR3. Germline loops: CDR1 LNHNV, CDR2 YYDKDF (reference sequence). Trimming removed 0 bases from V and 7 bases from J; junction bases left unmatched: 10. The CDR3, as DNA: TGTGCCACCAGCAGAGATTTGGGTAGCGGGGGAGGAAATGAGCAGTTCTTC. It yields the protein CATSRDLGSGGGNEQFF.

This chain joins TRBV5-5 and TRBJ2-7; D uncertain. There are 12 residues in the CDR3. Trimming took 2 bases from V and 3 from J, leaving 6 bases between them. Germline V lookup: CDR1 SGHKS, CDR2 YYEKEE (reference sequence). DNA of the CDR3: TGTGCCAGCAGCTTAGTGTTCTACGAGCAGTACTTC. Protein product: CASSLVFYEQYF.

The chain recombines TRBV6-2 or TRBV6-3 with TRBJ2-5; D perhaps matches TRBD1 (5 bases). V lost 6 bases and J lost 5, with 7 bases in between. CDR3 length equals 11 residues. Germline CDR1 is MNHEY and CDR2 is SVGEGT. CDR3 protein: CASSNRETQYF. DNA of the CDR3: TGTGCCAGCAGCAACAGGGAGACCCAGTACTTC.

V usage is TRBV29-1 and J usage is TRBJ1-5, with TRBD1 identical over 9 bases. Trimming removed 5 bases from V and 6 bases from J; junction bases left unmatched: 5. Germline V gives CDR1 SQVTM, CDR2 ANQGSEA. The length of the CDR3 is 13 residues. CDR3 DNA: TGCAGCGTTTCACAGGGGGCAGGTCAGCCCCAGCATTTT. It codes for CSVSQGAGQPQHF.

This rearrangement joins TRBV30 to TRBJ2-5; 8 nucleotides align to TRBD2. CDR1 and CDR2 (germline): GTSNPN, SVGIG (reference sequence). Trimming removed 2 bases from V and 5 bases from J; junction bases left unmatched: 10. The CDR3 is 15 residues long. As DNA, the CDR3 is TGTGCCTGGAGTCCGGGACTAGGGAGGATCGAGACCCAGTACTTC. Translating it yields CAWSPGLGRIETQYF.

The chain couples TRBV28 to TRBJ1-2, with D hard to call. V was shortened by 5 bases and J by 4 bases, with 11 bases between the two germline ends. This CDR3 has 13 amino acids. Germline V lookup: CDR1 MDHEN, CDR2 SYDVKM. CDR3 loop: CASSTQTVYGYTF. The CDR3, as DNA: TGTGCCAGCAGTACCCAGACGGTCTATGGCTACACCTTC.

The chain uses TRBV5-4 and TRBJ2-3; no clear D. This CDR3 region has 13 residues. Deletions cut 5 bases from V and 2 bases from J, with 9 bases between. Looked up from germline, CDR1 is SGHNT and CDR2 is YYREEE (reference sequence). The CDR3 is CASRQSPTDTQYF. As DNA, the CDR3 is TGTGCCAGCAGACAGTCACCCACAGATACGCAGTATTTT.

The rearrangement joins TRBV2 to TRBJ2-7; the D is unclear. Germline V gene sequence: CDR1 SNHLY, CDR2 FYNNEI. V lost 5 bases, J lost 3 bases, and 5 bases lay in between. The CDR3 sequence is 11 residues long. The CDR3 region has the DNA TGTGCCAGCAGTCCCAACTACGAGCAGTACTTC. Its protein is CASSPNYEQYF.

Points on this clone: A read error may account for a junction end that differs from germline. This chain joins TRBV6-2 or TRBV6-3 and TRBJ2-2; 10 nucleotides match TRBD2. The germline V gene encodes CDR1 MNHEY and CDR2 SVGEGT. CDR3 length: 15 residues. The CDR3 DNA reads as TGTACCAGCAGTTCGGGACTAGCGACCACCGGGGAGCTGTTTTTT. Protein: CTSSSGLATTGELFF.

The chain links TRBV5-4 to TRBJ2-7; 9 nucleotides align to TRBD2. From germline, CDR1 is SGHNT and CDR2 YYREEE (reference sequence). Trimming removed 0 bases from V and 0 bases from J; junction bases left unmatched: 4. CDR3 size: 16 residues. CDR3 sequence reads: CASSLGLAGLSYEQYF. CDR3 in DNA: TGTGCCAGCAGCTTGGGGCTAGCGGGACTCTCCTACGAGCAGTACTTC.

The rearrangement links TRBV12-3 or TRBV12-4 to TRBJ1-1, with D unclear. CDR3 length: 13 amino acids. Trimming pared 2 bases from V and 4 bases from J, leaving 8 bases between. The CDR3 DNA reads as TGTGCCAGCAGTTTAAGCGAGAGCACTGAAGCTTTCTTT. This encodes CASSLSESTEAFF.

The chain uses TRBV24-1 and TRBJ2-5; 10 nucleotides line up with TRBD2. CDR1 is KGHDR and CDR2 is SFDVKD in the germline V gene. This CDR3 has 16 amino acids. With V trimmed by 4 bases and J by 2 bases, 6 bases remained unmatched. CDR3 residues: CATSDTISGRQETQYF. CDR3 DNA sequence: TGTGCCACCAGTGACACGATTAGCGGGAGGCAAGAGACCCAGTACTTC.

This rearrangement joins TRBV5-4 to TRBJ2-3; 7 bases are shared with TRBD2. The CDR3 spans 12 residues. CDR1 SGHNT and CDR2 YYREEE come from the germline V gene (reference sequence). Germline trimming cut 4 bases from V and 11 bases from J; bases unmatched to any gene: 7. The CDR3 DNA is TGTGCCAGCAGCCTGGCGGGGGACCAGCAGTATTTT. Its translation is CASSLAGDQQYF. Complete variable domain (other parts from reference TRBV5-4 and TRBJ2-3): ETGVTQSPTHLIKTRGQQVTLRCSSQSGHNTVSWYQQALGQGPQFIFQYYREEENGRGNFPPRFSGLQFPNYSSELNVNALELDDSALYLCASSLAGDQQYFGPGTRLTVL.

The V call is TRBV15, the J call TRBJ2-7; TRBD2 matches 10 bases. Germline CDR1 reads LNHNV; CDR2 reads YYDKDF (reference sequence). V lost 0 bases to trimming and J lost 4 bases; unmatched junction nucleotides: 3. The CDR3 contains 15 residues. As DNA, the CDR3 is TGTGCCACCAGCAGAGATCGAGCGGGAGGGTACGAGCAGTACTTC. This sequence encodes CATSRDRAGGYEQYF. The full variable domain, completed using reference TRBV15 and TRBJ2-7, is DAMVIQNPRYQVTQFGKPVTLSCSQTLNHNVMYWYQQKSSQAPKLLFHYYDKDFNNEADTPDNFQSRRPNTSFCFLDIRSPGLGDTAMYLCATSRDRAGGYEQYFGPGTRLTVT.

This rearrangement joins TRBV19 to TRBJ1-6, with D possibly matching TRBD1 (5 bases). Germline loops: CDR1 LNHDA, CDR2 SQIVND (reference sequence). V was shortened by 9 bases and J by 4 bases, with 13 bases between the two germline ends. CDR3 length equals 14 residues. CDR3 region: CARRRGLYNSPLHF. CDR3 nucleotide sequence: TGTGCCAGAAGGAGGGGACTATATAATTCACCCCTCCACTTT.

This chain connects TRBV4-1 to TRBJ1-1; D remains ambiguous. The germline V and J ends were trimmed by 1 base and 2 bases, with 8 bases remaining between them. In germline, CDR1 is MGHRA, CDR2 YSYEKL. The length of the CDR3 is 14 residues. In DNA form, the CDR3 reads TGCGCCAGCAGCCAAGGGCACCTAAACACTGAAGCTTTCTTT. It specifies CASSQGHLNTEAFF.

The chain combines TRBV27 with TRBJ1-1, with D uncertain. Germline assignment: CDR1 MNHEY and CDR2 SMNVEV (reference sequence). There are 13 residues in the CDR3. V lost 7 bases, J lost 4 bases, and 13 bases lay in between. This CDR3 reads CASKVLVGTEAFF. CDR3 DNA: TGTGCCAGCAAGGTCCTGGTGGGCACTGAAGCTTTCTTT.

CDR3 protein: CATSRSSSGSYEQYF. DNA for the CDR3: TGTGCCACCAGCAGAAGTTCTAGCGGATCCTACGAGCAGTACTTC. The chain combines TRBV15 with TRBJ2-7, with 7 bases that match TRBD2. V lost 2 bases to trimming and J lost 1 base; unmatched junction nucleotides: 5. This CDR3 spans 15 amino acids. CDR1 is LNHNV, CDR2 YYDKDF, per germline (reference sequence).

The genes are TRBV27 and TRBJ2-7; D is ambiguous. CDR1 and CDR2 from the germline V gene are MNHEY and SMNVEV (reference sequence). The V gene lost 5 bases and the J gene lost 2 bases, with 19 bases spanning the gap. CDR3 length equals 16 residues. CDR3 loop: CASSTLGNQDAYEQYF. The CDR3 nucleotides are TGTGCCAGCAGTACCCTGGGAAATCAAGACGCCTACGAGCAGTACTTC.

The chain employs TRBV6-5 and TRBJ2-7, with D hard to call. The germline CDR1 and CDR2 sequences are MNHEY and SVGAGI. The CDR3 contains 14 residues. The V and J ends lost 5 bases and 1 base respectively, with 12 bases between them. The DNA of the CDR3 is TGTGCCAGCAGTAGGATGACCTCTTCCTACGAGCAGTACTTC. Translated: CASSRMTSSYEQYF.

The rearrangement uses TRBV6-6 and TRBJ2-5, with D uncertain. Germline V gives CDR1 MNHNY, CDR2 SVGAGI (reference sequence). The CDR3 contains 12 residues. Trimming left V 0 bases short and J 5 bases short, with 4 bases between. Here the CDR3 DNA reads TGTGCCAGCAGTTACTCAATCGAGACCCAGTACTTC. As protein: CASSYSIETQYF.

The chain is built from TRBV9 and TRBJ1-1, with 7 bases matching TRBD1. CDR1 is SGDLS, CDR2 YYNGEE, per germline. V shed 0 bases, J shed 1 base, and the junction held 3 bases outside the gene matches. This CDR3 is 15 amino acids long. This CDR3 is CASSVGQGGNTEAFF. The CDR3 DNA follows: TGTGCCAGCAGCGTAGGACAGGGTGGGAACACTGAAGCTTTCTTT.